This T cell receptor beta chain was documented in a study of CD8+ T cells in alopecia areata. The wider study: Treated patients swallowed 5 to 10 mg of oral tofacitinib twice daily. Study-wide findings and caveats: TCR sharing was clearer in mice than between patients, perhaps partly owing to patient HLA diversity.

This clone was counted only a few times. Its antigen remains unknown. As the sequencing template, cDNA was produced by extracting RNA and reverse transcribing it. The data were produced by immunoSEQ multiplex PCR, yet TCRdb's version contains in-frame clones alone and is incomplete. This sample yields 150,000 or so clones, of which around 47% are seen a single time; 6% to 7% belongs to the top ten. In germline, CDR1 is SQVTM, CDR2 ANQGSEA. The V end was cut by 0 bases, the J end by 8 bases, with 13 bases between. CDR3 length: 13 amino acids. The TCR was taken from a human donor with alopecia areata. Sequencing was performed on CD4+ T cells sorted from blood. V usage is TRBV29-1 and J usage is TRBJ1-2; D is ambiguous. The CDR3 loop is CSVEDGIIGGYTF. The CDR3 DNA is TGCAGCGTTGAAGATGGGATTATTGGGGGCTACACCTTC.